This is a list of T cell receptor beta chains from one sample in a study of blood T cell repertoires in COVID-19. Sequenced by immunoSEQ multiplex PCR; TCRdb stores in-frame clones only, minus some. The repertoire holds some 330,000 clones, around nine tenths seen once, with roughly 4% in the top ten. Input material: peripheral blood. The receptors come from a woman in her forties or fifties with active or convalescent COVID-19. CDR3s include the opening cysteine and the closing phenylalanine or tryptophan. Fields, in order: V gene, CDR3 length, CDR3 protein.

v_call: TRBV7-2
cdr3_length: 15
cdr3_aa: CASSLAGGRNTEAFF

v_call: TRBV18
cdr3_length: 14
cdr3_aa: CASSLRDLKSGAFF

v_call: TRBV5-1
cdr3_length: 13
cdr3_aa: CASSNIPKETQYF

v_call: TRBV11-2
cdr3_length: 19
cdr3_aa: CASSPRPQDNRVKGNEQFF

v_call: TRBV4-2
cdr3_length: 15
cdr3_aa: CASSQDLGAGSPLHF

v_call: TRBV7-8
cdr3_length: 15
cdr3_aa: CASSPYLREYSPLHF

v_call: TRBV3-1/TRBV3-2
cdr3_length: 14
cdr3_aa: CASSQASGDNEQFF

v_call: TRBV2
cdr3_length: 14
cdr3_aa: CASRGLQGSQPQHF

v_call: TRBV18
cdr3_length: 14
cdr3_aa: CASSLNNLNTEAFF

v_call: TRBV24-1
cdr3_length: 13
cdr3_aa: CATSGQQGGEQFF

v_call: TRBV28
cdr3_length: 15
cdr3_aa: CASSPHRQGSYEQYF

v_call: TRBV4-1
cdr3_length: 18
cdr3_aa: CASSQDNTVSYRGPEQYF

v_call: TRBV18
cdr3_length: 16
cdr3_aa: CASSPITAGRTGELFF

v_call: TRBV28
cdr3_length: 15
cdr3_aa: CASTVTGTVDYEQYF

v_call: TRBV30
cdr3_length: 14
cdr3_aa: CAWGTGKGNQPQHF

v_call: TRBV11-3
cdr3_length: 21
cdr3_aa: CASSLDSRVRNLAGAYNEQFF

v_call: TRBV5-1
cdr3_length: 18
cdr3_aa: CASSLGAHSGGAYNEQFF

v_call: TRBV5-1
cdr3_length: 15
cdr3_aa: CASSSNGQGTDTQYF

v_call: TRBV7-2
cdr3_length: 17
cdr3_aa: CASSQWTGVIANYGYTF

v_call: TRBV13
cdr3_length: 16
cdr3_aa: CASSPDGTKGLGEAFF

v_call: TRBV6-2/TRBV6-3
cdr3_length: 13
cdr3_aa: CASSYRETDTQYF

v_call: TRBV7-8
cdr3_length: 16
cdr3_aa: CASSQTSGGALETQYF

v_call: TRBV28
cdr3_length: 15
cdr3_aa: CASKTGQLTYNEQFF

v_call: TRBV6-5
cdr3_length: 14
cdr3_aa: CASSRGTEGTEAFF

v_call: TRBV28
cdr3_length: 15
cdr3_aa: CASSSPLTGNQPQHF

v_call: TRBV27
cdr3_length: 16
cdr3_aa: CASSLSGLEGNYGYTF

v_call: TRBV20-1
cdr3_length: 14
cdr3_aa: CSASNGQGFPEAFF

v_call: TRBV28
cdr3_length: 14
cdr3_aa: CASSLGDRSYGYTF

v_call: TRBV9
cdr3_length: 15
cdr3_aa: CASSVSDRGASEAFF

v_call: TRBV4-3
cdr3_length: 13
cdr3_aa: CASSRTVNTEAFF

v_call: TRBV21-1
cdr3_length: 11
cdr3_aa: CASSNNGEQYF

v_call: TRBV2
cdr3_length: 12
cdr3_aa: CASRERVRGYTF

v_call: TRBV2
cdr3_length: 14
cdr3_aa: CASSAGEQNNEQFF

v_call: TRBV7-2
cdr3_length: 16
cdr3_aa: CASSLDREVPTYEQYF

v_call: TRBV18
cdr3_length: 14
cdr3_aa: CASSRPGLNTEAFF

v_call: TRBV5-6
cdr3_length: 16
cdr3_aa: CASSLGLAGGPDTQYF

v_call: TRBV7-2
cdr3_length: 14
cdr3_aa: CASSLDTSYNEQFF

v_call: TRBV2
cdr3_length: 13
cdr3_aa: CASRPDRGGGYTF

v_call: TRBV30
cdr3_length: 14
cdr3_aa: CAWGSGGATGELFF

v_call: TRBV29-1
cdr3_length: 12
cdr3_aa: CSAGRGNTEAFF

v_call: TRBV7-2
cdr3_length: 14
cdr3_aa: CASSRRGLGQPQHF

v_call: TRBV3-1/TRBV3-2
cdr3_length: 16
cdr3_aa: CASSQYQLTGSYGYTF

v_call: TRBV19
cdr3_length: 14
cdr3_aa: CASSVSGQTYGYTF

v_call: TRBV7-9
cdr3_length: 14
cdr3_aa: CASRRDSGNSPLHF

v_call: TRBV4-3
cdr3_length: 16
cdr3_aa: CASSQEAGGPGNIQYF

v_call: TRBV10-3
cdr3_length: 17
cdr3_aa: CAISESYIIRYTDTQYF

v_call: TRBV2
cdr3_length: 14
cdr3_aa: CASRGDTELYGYTF

v_call: TRBV6-1
cdr3_length: 14
cdr3_aa: CASSEILAVNEQFF

v_call: TRBV4-3
cdr3_length: 16
cdr3_aa: CASSQDYWGRGETQYF

v_call: TRBV5-4
cdr3_length: 13
cdr3_aa: CASSLYGGETYTF

v_call: TRBV6-1
cdr3_length: 16
cdr3_aa: CASSDRGGPNTGELFF

v_call: TRBV9
cdr3_length: 15
cdr3_aa: CASSHTPTSGDEQFF

v_call: TRBV19
cdr3_length: 13
cdr3_aa: CASKAGRENGYTF

v_call: TRBV10-3
cdr3_length: 13
cdr3_aa: CAIRRLASDEQFF